The present entry profiles one TCR beta chain with its context. This receptor's antigen is unknown. No base-level quality is on record; no much larger clone is a single base apart. The library was generated by the immunoSEQ multiplex PCR assay. To provide template for TCR sequencing, every sample had RNA extracted and reverse transcribed into cDNA. First-strand cDNA was synthesized using SuperScript III with a 2:1 mix of oligo-dT and random hexamers. A synthetic immune receptor repertoire was used to gauge amplification bias, and whatever bias remained was removed computationally. On the authors' methods: Raw reads were preprocessed to remove errors, and CDR3 was defined according to IMGT conventions as the region from the conserved cysteine to phenylalanine. Clonality was computed as 1 minus the Shannon entropy, with the entropy normalized by log2 of the number of productive unique TCRs. Scalp TCRbeta sequences were cross-referenced with sorted blood CD4 and CD8 repertoires so that the CD4 or CD8 identity of scalp clones could be inferred. In TCRdb, the immuneACCESS table is reduced to in-frame sequences with V and J assigned. These tables do not hold every clone; where another copy was compared, an unresolved V gene accounts for under half, and the others remain unexplained. V and J calls and clone size are given by that table; D and trimming were obtained from the DNA. For this sample the table gives some 170,000 clones, of which about 66% were detected only once. The ten largest account for about an eighth of the sample.

Reading the label with the study, this specimen's time point is: baseline before oral tofacitinib. Lesional scalp punch biopsies and peripheral blood were collected from alopecia areata patients. PBMCs were isolated by density centrifugation and stained for CD3, CD4 and CD8, and CD4+ and CD8+ T cells were sorted on a FACSAria. These data are taken from a study of CD8+ T cells in alopecia areata (dated by TCRdb to between 2018 and 2020). Study-wide context: Treated patients were enrolled in an open-label pilot trial of oral tofacitinib, 5 to 10 mg twice daily, for moderate-to-severe alopecia areata. Tofacitinib was given for 6 to 18 months, followed by 6 months of follow-up off drug to assess delayed response and recurrence. High-throughput TCRbeta sequencing was used to examine T cell clonal expansion in alopecia areata in both the C3H/HeJ mouse model and human patients. Human TCRbeta sequencing covered scalp tissue and sorted CD4+ and CD8+ peripheral blood T cells from patchy and totalis/universalis alopecia areata patients and healthy controls. Patients on tofacitinib were biopsied at baseline and after 4 and 24 weeks of treatment, and several of the patients also had a later scalp biopsy. Scalp clonality was compared among normal scalp (n=4), patchy alopecia areata scalp (n=8), and alopecia totalis/universalis scalp (n=8). RNA was obtained with the PAXgene miRNA kit for fixed scalp, the miRNeasy kit for PBMCs, and the RNeasy kit for mouse skin. TCRbeta CDR3 regions were amplified by immunoSEQ multiplex PCR with 35 Vbeta forward and 13 Jbeta reverse primers.

Study-level results and caveats: Shared TCR sequences between patients were less evident than in mice, which may be partly attributable to HLA diversity in the patient population. Unlike mouse skin, which is dominated by gammadelta T cells, normal human skin has resident alphabeta T cells that are also sequenced, and this complicates analysis of the scalp TCR repertoire. Lesional scalp, especially in alopecia totalis/universalis, showed higher clonality and more expanded CD8+ clones than normal scalp, suggesting antigenic drive.

The germline V gene encodes CDR1 MGHDK and CDR2 SYGVNS. The CDR3, from cysteine to phenylalanine, totals 11 residues. Of all the DNA, just the CDR3 is kept, 33 bases in frame from base 1. V and J lose 7 bases and 3 bases, and a span of 7 bases separates them. The V and J segments used are TRBV25-1 and TRBJ2-7; the D gene is perhaps TRBD1, from 6 matching bases. The source was CD8+ T cells sorted from blood, collected at week 0. The receptor's source is a human donor with alopecia areata. The CDR3 reads CASTTGYEQYF. The DNA reads TGTGCCAGCACGACAGGCTACGAGCAGTACTTC.